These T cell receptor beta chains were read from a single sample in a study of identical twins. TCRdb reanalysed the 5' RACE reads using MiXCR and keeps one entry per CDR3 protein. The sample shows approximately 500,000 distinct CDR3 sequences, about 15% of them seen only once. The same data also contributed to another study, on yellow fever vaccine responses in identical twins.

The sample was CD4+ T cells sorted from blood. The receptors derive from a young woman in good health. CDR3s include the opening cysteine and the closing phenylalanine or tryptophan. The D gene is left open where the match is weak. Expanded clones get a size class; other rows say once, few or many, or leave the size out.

CDR3 protein: CASSEWVERADTQYF
CDR3 DNA: TGTGCCAGCAGTGAGTGGGTAGAGCGTGCAGATACGCAGTATTTT
J gene: TRBJ2-3
D gene: .
clone size: few
V gene: TRBV2

CDR3 protein: CASSTGTSGRTSSYNEQFF
CDR3 DNA: TGTGCCAGCAGCACCGGGACTAGCGGGAGGACGAGCTCCTACAATGAGCAGTTCTTC
J gene: TRBJ2-1
D gene: TRBD2
clone size: few
V gene: TRBV12-3/TRBV12-4

CDR3 protein: CASSLEGLAKSYNEQFF
CDR3 DNA: TGCGCCAGCAGCTTGGAAGGTTTGGCAAAGTCCTACAATGAGCAGTTCTTC
J gene: TRBJ2-1
D gene: .
clone size: few
V gene: TRBV5-1

CDR3 protein: CASSFSGTGYIGELFF
CDR3 DNA: TGCGCCAGCAGCTTTTCCGGGACAGGATACATCGGGGAGCTGTTTTTT
J gene: TRBJ2-2
D gene: TRBD1
clone size: few
V gene: TRBV5-1

CDR3 protein: CASGSIYEQYF
CDR3 DNA: TGTGCCAGCGGGTCCATATACGAGCAGTACTTC
J gene: TRBJ2-7
D gene: .
clone size: few
V gene: TRBV10-3

CDR3 protein: CASSIRDLTDTQYF
CDR3 DNA: TGTGCCAGCAGTATCCGGGACCTCACAGATACGCAGTATTTT
J gene: TRBJ2-3
D gene: .
clone size: few
V gene: TRBV12-3/TRBV12-4

CDR3 protein: CASSNEGGGFNSPLHF
CDR3 DNA: TGTGCCAGCAGCAACGAGGGGGGGGGGTTTAATTCACCCCTCCACTTT
J gene: TRBJ1-6
D gene: .
clone size: .
V gene: TRBV6-1

CDR3 protein: CASRYRVPNEQYF
CDR3 DNA: TGTGCCAGCAGGTACAGGGTTCCCAACGAGCAGTACTTC
J gene: TRBJ2-7
D gene: .
clone size: .
V gene: TRBV2

CDR3 protein: CSLITSGTNEQYF
CDR3 DNA: TGCAGCCTAATAACGTCCGGGACCAACGAGCAGTACTTC
J gene: TRBJ2-7
D gene: .
clone size: few
V gene: TRBV29-1

CDR3 protein: CSAFREENGYTF
CDR3 DNA: TGCAGTGCTTTCCGGGAGGAGAATGGCTACACCTTC
J gene: TRBJ1-2
D gene: .
clone size: .
V gene: TRBV20-1

CDR3 protein: CASSTYNGDGELFF
CDR3 DNA: TGTGCCAGCAGCACCTATAACGGGGACGGGGAGCTGTTTTTT
J gene: TRBJ2-2
D gene: .
clone size: .
V gene: TRBV11-1

CDR3 protein: CASSPGQGVFDAFF
CDR3 DNA: TGCGCCAGCAGCCCGGGACAGGGGGTCTTTGACGCTTTCTTT
J gene: TRBJ1-1
D gene: TRBD1
clone size: few
V gene: TRBV5-1

CDR3 protein: CAISGQTDYGYTF
CDR3 DNA: TGTGCCATCAGTGGACAGACCGACTATGGCTACACCTTC
J gene: TRBJ1-2
D gene: .
clone size: .
V gene: TRBV10-3

CDR3 protein: CASSSLGRAEFGYTF
CDR3 DNA: TGCGCCAGCAGCTCTCTTGGCAGGGCGGAGTTTGGCTACACCTTC
J gene: TRBJ1-2
D gene: .
clone size: .
V gene: TRBV5-1

CDR3 protein: CASSYSSSAQETQYF
CDR3 DNA: TGTGCCAGCAGTTACTCTAGCAGCGCCCAAGAGACCCAGTACTTC
J gene: TRBJ2-5
D gene: .
clone size: .
V gene: TRBV6-5

CDR3 protein: CASSLDVRGSFTDTQYF
CDR3 DNA: TGCGCCAGCAGCTTGGACGTAAGGGGGAGTTTCACAGATACGCAGTATTTT
J gene: TRBJ2-3
D gene: .
clone size: few
V gene: TRBV5-1

CDR3 protein: CASSPRLAGGSPGELFF
CDR3 DNA: TGTGCCAGCAGCCCCAGACTAGCGGGGGGGTCTCCCGGGGAGCTGTTTTTT
J gene: TRBJ2-2
D gene: TRBD2
clone size: once
V gene: TRBV4-2

CDR3 protein: CASSYSGGRAEGEQYF
CDR3 DNA: TGTGCCAGCAGTTACTCGGGCGGGAGGGCCGAAGGCGAGCAGTACTTC
J gene: TRBJ2-7
D gene: TRBD2
clone size: few
V gene: TRBV6-5

CDR3 protein: CASSLLADYEQYF
CDR3 DNA: TGTGCCAGCAGCTTGTTGGCAGACTACGAGCAGTACTTC
J gene: TRBJ2-7
D gene: .
clone size: few
V gene: TRBV5-5

CDR3 protein: CATAGGFEQYF
CDR3 DNA: TGTGCCACCGCAGGAGGGTTCGAGCAGTACTTC
J gene: TRBJ2-7
D gene: .
clone size: .
V gene: TRBV28

CDR3 protein: CDSSFMKGDTEAFF
CDR3 DNA: TGCGACAGCAGCTTTATGAAGGGGGACACTGAAGCTTTCTTT
J gene: TRBJ1-1
D gene: .
clone size: .
V gene: TRBV5-1

CDR3 protein: CASSQTSFNEQFF
CDR3 DNA: TGTGCCAGCAGCCAGACTAGTTTTAATGAGCAGTTCTTC
J gene: TRBJ2-1
D gene: .
clone size: .
V gene: TRBV7-3

CDR3 protein: CSAGSLAKNIQYF
CDR3 DNA: TGCAGTGCTGGGTCGTTAGCCAAAAACATTCAGTACTTC
J gene: TRBJ2-4
D gene: .
clone size: .
V gene: TRBV20-1

CDR3 protein: CASMRTPEETQYF
CDR3 DNA: TGTGCCAGCATGAGAACGCCTGAAGAGACCCAGTACTTC
J gene: TRBJ2-5
D gene: .
clone size: many
V gene: TRBV6-1

CDR3 protein: CASKDRDQHRTQYF
CDR3 DNA: TGCGCCAGCAAGGACAGGGACCAGCACAGGACCCAGTACTTC
J gene: TRBJ2-5
D gene: TRBD1
clone size: .
V gene: TRBV5-1

CDR3 protein: CASSLGGPNTDTQYF
CDR3 DNA: TGTGCCAGCAGCTTGGGGGGACCTAACACAGATACGCAGTATTTT
J gene: TRBJ2-3
D gene: .
clone size: few
V gene: TRBV7-2

CDR3 protein: CSARELQGARNEKLFF
CDR3 DNA: TGCAGTGCTAGAGAGTTGCAGGGGGCCCGTAATGAAAAACTGTTTTTT
J gene: TRBJ1-4
D gene: TRBD1
clone size: few
V gene: TRBV20-1

CDR3 protein: CASREGFAGELFF
CDR3 DNA: TGTGCCAGCCGCGAGGGGTTCGCCGGGGAGCTGTTTTTT
J gene: TRBJ2-2
D gene: .
clone size: few
V gene: TRBV2

CDR3 protein: CATTAGRPDPYEQYF
CDR3 DNA: TGTGCCACCACCGCTGGACGGCCAGATCCATACGAGCAGTACTTC
J gene: TRBJ2-7
D gene: .
clone size: .
V gene: TRBV24-1

CDR3 protein: CASSIRDHSFEQFF
CDR3 DNA: TGCGCCAGCAGCATCCGGGACCACAGCTTTGAGCAGTTCTTC
J gene: TRBJ2-1
D gene: .
clone size: .
V gene: TRBV5-1

CDR3 protein: CASSGRISTDTQYF
CDR3 DNA: TGCGCCAGCAGCGGCAGAATTAGCACAGATACGCAGTATTTT
J gene: TRBJ2-3
D gene: .
clone size: .
V gene: TRBV5-1

CDR3 protein: CSARRGDTQYF
CDR3 DNA: TGCAGTGCCCGACGCGGGGATACGCAGTATTTT
J gene: TRBJ2-3
D gene: .
clone size: .
V gene: TRBV20-1